Described below is a single T cell receptor beta chain sequence and its context. The data were taken from a study of blood T cell repertoires in COVID-19. In the study overall: Acute and convalescent COVID-19 samples came from the United States, Italy and Spain. T cells, B-cell-depleted T cells, or PBMCs provided the cDNA or gDNA that served as material.

The CDR3 length is 15 residues. The germline CDR1 and CDR2 sequences are MGHRA and YSYEKL. V shed 4 bases and J shed 0 bases, with 12 bases lying between them. Per the study methods: Amplifying reference gene primers gave estimates of nucleated cell counts. TCRdb's table, derived via immunoSEQ multiplex PCR, lists solely in-frame clones and lacks some. V and J calls and clone size are those listed in that table; D and trimming were worked out from the DNA. The sample shows 35,000 or so clones, almost 90% of them seen only once. Sequencing input: peripheral blood. This receptor was taken from a human donor in a cohort sampled during active COVID-19. The chain is built from TRBV4-1 and TRBJ1-1, with D tentatively TRBD1 (5 bases). CDR3 sequence reads: CASSPVRALNTEAFF. The CDR3 bases are TGCGCCAGCAGCCCGGTCAGGGCTCTGAACACTGAAGCTTTCTTT.